These T cell receptor beta chains were read from a single sample in a study of glioma-infiltrating T cells after dendritic cell vaccination. Only in-frame clones appear in the TCRdb table, and some are missing; sequencing was by immunoSEQ multiplex PCR. Among about 65,000 clones listed, about nine tenths were seen once. The source material was blood, sampled after dendritic cell vaccination. All receptors come from a human donor with glioblastoma. CDR3s leave out the opening cysteine and the closing phenylalanine or tryptophan. A D gene is named only where the DNA matches it firmly.

V,D,J,CDR3
TRBV9,TRBD1,TRBJ1-4,ASSIGTGLLTNEKLF
TRBV28,-,TRBJ1-2,ASTVAQGNYGYT
TRBV10-3,-,TRBJ2-3,AISVMDTQY
TRBV19,TRBD2,TRBJ2-4,ASSIGTSEENIQY
TRBV13,TRBD1,TRBJ2-4,ASSLTGQGSAFQY
TRBV19,-,TRBJ1-2,ASSIGDKVSANYGYT
TRBV7-8,TRBD1,TRBJ1-6,ASSLLGTGGLSYNSPLH
TRBV2,TRBD1,TRBJ1-1,ASTRDRGFMNTEAF
TRBV7-6,TRBD2,TRBJ2-1,ASSSTVTQKLAGGSYNEQF
TRBV19,TRBD1,TRBJ2-7,ASSIERTGHEQY
TRBV11-2,TRBD2,TRBJ2-3,ASSLTLAGSTDTQY
TRBV4-3,TRBD1,TRBJ1-2,ASSLRTGNYGYT
TRBV18,-,TRBJ1-5,ASSPPAGGGQPQH
TRBV19,TRBD1,TRBJ2-5,ASRDRGRGPQETQY
TRBV19,TRBD1,TRBJ2-6,ASSIGDRASSGANVLT
TRBV5-1,TRBD1,TRBJ2-3,ASSLADRGGDTQY
TRBV6-5,TRBD1,TRBJ1-2,ASSPAGTGAYGYT
TRBV19,-,TRBJ1-1,ASTVEKNTEAF
TRBV5-4,TRBD2,TRBJ2-7,ASTLGGLAVSYEQY
TRBV28,-,TRBJ2-3,ASSAGGSTDTQY
TRBV27,-,TRBJ2-7,ASSRLTLSSYEQY
TRBV19,TRBD1,TRBJ2-1,ASILVHGTGGNEQF
TRBV19,TRBD1,TRBJ1-3,ASKRNRGSGNTIY
TRBV5-8,TRBD1,TRBJ1-1,ASPSYGGQMNTEAF
TRBV5-4,TRBD1,TRBJ2-1,ASSWTGDGDEQF
TRBV10-3,TRBD1,TRBJ1-3,AISVTGAGNTIY
TRBV10-2,TRBD2,TRBJ2-3,ASIAGVITDTQY
TRBV2,TRBD1,TRBJ1-1,ASRLDRGMNTEAF
TRBV6-6,TRBD1,TRBJ2-7,ASSYGTGGYEQY
TRBV7-9,-,TRBJ2-2,ASSWGGAGELF
TRBV7-9,TRBD1,TRBJ1-4,ASSSKGDRGPSTNEKLF
TRBV7-2,TRBD1,TRBJ2-7,ASKPTGAIYEQY
TRBV19,-,TRBJ2-7,ASSVGRGIDEQY
TRBV30,-,TRBJ1-3,AWSVTVGNTIY